These 29 T cell receptor beta chains originate from one sample sequenced in a study of cytomegalovirus exposure and HLA in healthy donors. PCR amplification relied on 60 Vbeta primers (plus 13 Jbeta primers). Profiled with immunoSEQ multiplex PCR; TCRdb holds only in-frame clones, not every one. The table records some 110,000 clones, 79% of them present only once. The sequencing sample was made of PBMCs. The receptor set was obtained from a man aged 30 to 45 in good health and CMV-seropositive.

This clone was counted a few times. The CDR3 sequence: CASSLGAGGGEQFF. As DNA, the CDR3 is TGTGCCAGCAGCTTAGGGGCGGGAGGTGGGGAGCAGTTCTTC. The rearrangement joins TRBV11-2 to TRBJ2-1; TRBD2 matches at 8 bases. Germline CDR1 SGHAT, CDR2 FQNNGV. The CDR3 consists of 14 residues. After removal of 1 base from V and 10 bases from J, the junction contained 6 bases not matched to a gene.

The chain employs TRBV9 and TRBJ2-1; 8 bases fit TRBD2. Trimming took 0 bases from V and 0 from J; bases not matched to a gene: 8. Germline V gene sequence: CDR1 SGDLS, CDR2 YYNGEE. The CDR3 covers 18 residues. CDR3 sequence reads: CASSVGGSGASSYNEQFF. The DNA of the CDR3 is TGTGCCAGCAGCGTAGGGGGTAGCGGGGCGAGCTCCTACAATGAGCAGTTCTTC.

The J gene is TRBJ2-2, the V gene TRBV5-1, with 8 bases fitting TRBD1. Germline V CDR1 and CDR2: SGHRS, YFSETQ. The CDR3 contains 15 residues. V was pared by 5 bases and J by 2 bases, with 5 bases of the junction left unmatched. CDR3 nucleotides: TGCGCCAGCAGGTACCAGGGGGCAAACACCGGGGAGCTGTTTTTT. It codes for CASRYQGANTGELFF. Drawing the rest from reference TRBV5-1 and TRBJ2-2, the complete variable domain is KAGVTQTPRYLIKTRGQQVTLSCSPISGHRSVSWYQQTPGQGLQFLFEYFSETQRNKGNFPGRFSGRQFSNSRSEMNVSTLELGDSALYLCASRYQGANTGELFFGEGSRLTVL.

This clone appeared a single time. This chain joins TRBV27 and TRBJ2-2; 8 nucleotides agree with TRBD1. The CDR3 is 19 residues long. Germline V gene lookup returns CDR1 MNHEY and CDR2 SMNVEV (reference sequence). J lost 5 bases, V lost 3 bases, and 17 bases had no gene match. The CDR3 loop is CASSFGGQELPFETGELFF. The CDR3 DNA is TGTGCCAGCAGTTTCGGGGGACAGGAGCTACCCTTTGAGACCGGGGAGCTGTTTTTT.

This clone was seen once. This sequence joins TRBV7-3 and TRBJ2-7, with 9 positions matching TRBD2. This CDR3 has 17 amino acids. Looked up from germline, CDR1 is SGHTA and CDR2 is FQGTGA. V shed 4 bases and J 4 bases; nucleotides not matched to a gene: 14. CDR3 region: CASSSGRGLAGTYEQYF. The CDR3 DNA follows: TGTGCCAGCAGCTCCGGGCGGGGGCTAGCGGGGACATACGAGCAGTACTTC.

The gene calls are TRBV11-1 and TRBJ2-1; possible D gene TRBD2, 6 bases. V dropped 5 bases and J dropped 7 bases, with 24 bases sitting between them. CDR3 size: 17 residues. Germline V gene sequence: CDR1 SGHAT, CDR2 FQDESV (reference sequence). This CDR3 reads CASSKNRDLTKMNEQFF. The DNA of the CDR3 is TGTGCCAGCAGCAAAAACCGGGACTTGACAAAAATGAATGAGCAGTTCTTC.

The V and J genes are TRBV9 and TRBJ1-1, with D tentatively TRBD1 (5 bases). The CDR3 covers 14 residues. Germline V lookup: CDR1 SGDLS, CDR2 YYNGEE. Trimming stripped 0 bases from V and 5 bases from J, with 11 bases between. CDR3 DNA sequence: TGTGCCAGCAGCGTAGGGGGCGGGGGTACTGAAGCTTTCTTT. Translation gives CASSVGGGGTEAFF.

The chain uses TRBV27 and TRBJ2-7; possibly TRBD1 for D (5 bases). This CDR3 spans 13 amino acids. Germline CDR1 reads MNHEY; CDR2 reads SMNVEV (reference sequence). V was clipped by 0 bases and J by 3 bases, with 6 bases between them. The CDR3 protein is CASSLSQGYEQYF. In DNA, the CDR3 is TGTGCCAGCAGTTTATCGCAGGGCTACGAGCAGTACTTC.

As concerns this clone: The junction and the germline gene differ at one end; a read error may be behind it. The V and J genes are TRBV6-4 and TRBJ2-6, with D possibly TRBD1 on 6 matching bases. CDR1 and CDR2 from the germline V gene are MRHNA and SNTAGT. CDR3 length equals 16 residues. CDR3 in amino acids: CASSEGGPSGANGLTF. CDR3 in DNA: TGTGCCAGCAGTGAAGGGGGTCCCTCTGGGGCCAACGGCCTGACTTTC.

The chain carries TRBV5-1 and TRBJ2-3, with 14 bases fitting TRBD2. V was pared by 1 base and J by 3 bases, with 1 base of the junction left unmatched. Germline assignment: CDR1 SGHRS and CDR2 YFSETQ. The CDR3 length is 16 residues. The CDR3 DNA sequence: TGCGCCAGCAGCTTGAGGACTAGCGGGGGGACAGATACGCAGTATTTT. Translation: CASSLRTSGGTDTQYF.

This sequence joins TRBV27 and TRBJ2-1; TRBD2 aligns across 7 bases. Germline V lookup: CDR1 MNHEY, CDR2 SMNVEV (reference sequence). Trimming took 5 bases from V and 0 from J; bases not matched to a gene: 4. The CDR3 is made up of 15 amino acids. The DNA of the CDR3 is TGTGCCAGCAGTAGCGGGGTCAGCTCCTACAATGAGCAGTTCTTC. Amino acids: CASSSGVSSYNEQFF.

This clone was counted once. The chain uses TRBV29-1 and TRBJ1-2; TRBD1 aligns across 8 bases. From germline, CDR1 is SQVTM and CDR2 ANQGSEA. J was trimmed by 4 bases and V by 7 bases; bases with no gene match: 5. The CDR3 has 12 amino acids. Here the CDR3 DNA reads TGCAGCGCTGGACAGGGAGGCTATGGCTACACCTTC. Amino acids: CSAGQGGYGYTF.

This chain connects TRBV6-5 to TRBJ2-3; perhaps TRBD1 as D (5 bases). The germline V gene encodes CDR1 MNHEY and CDR2 SVGAGI. The CDR3 length is 15 residues. V lost 5 bases, J lost 2 bases, and 14 bases lay in between. In nucleotides, the CDR3 is TGTGCCAGCAGTGGCGGAGACAGAGTCACAGATACGCAGTATTTT. As protein: CASSGGDRVTDTQYF.

This sequence joins TRBV18 and TRBJ1-1, with 8 bases aligning to TRBD1. In germline, CDR1 is KGHSH, CDR2 LQKENI. CDR3 size: 15 residues. V was clipped by 3 bases and J by 0 bases; unmatched bases: 3. The chain's CDR3 is CASSPGTGLNTEAFF. Here the CDR3 DNA reads TGTGCCAGCTCACCCGGGACAGGCCTGAACACTGAAGCTTTCTTT. The full variable domain, rest sourced from reference TRBV18 and TRBJ1-1, is NAGVMQNPRHLVRRRGQEARLRCSPMKGHSHVYWYRQLPEEGLKFMVYLQKENIIDESGMPKERFSAEFPKEGPSILRIQQVVRGDSAAYFCASSPGTGLNTEAFFGQGTRLTVV.

The chain is built from TRBV5-5 and TRBJ2-2, with TRBD2 as a possible D gene (6 bases). Germline V gives CDR1 SGHKS, CDR2 YYEKEE (reference sequence). This CDR3 is built from 17 residues. V was pared by 1 base and J by 5 bases, with 18 bases between. The CDR3 nucleotides read TGTGCCAGCAGCTTGAGGGTTGCGGGACGAGGGACCGGGGAGCTGTTTTTT. Protein product: CASSLRVAGRGTGELFF.

The V call is TRBV9, the J call TRBJ2-1; 10 nucleotides match TRBD2. Trimming at V came to 2 bases and at J to 1 base, leaving 18 bases not matched to a gene. The CDR3 spans 21 residues. Germline-derived CDR1 and CDR2 are SGDLS and YYNGEE. In DNA, the CDR3 is TGTGCCAGCAGCGTCCCATCAGAAGCGGGAGGGCCATTTCAGTCCTACAATGAGCAGTTCTTC. It encodes CASSVPSEAGGPFQSYNEQFF.

V and J are TRBV29-1 and TRBJ2-1, with D possibly matching TRBD2 (5 bases). CDR1 and CDR2 (germline): SQVTM, ANQGSEA. This CDR3 is built from 13 residues. The germline V and J ends were trimmed by 0 bases and 8 bases, with 11 bases remaining between them. The CDR3 loop reads CSVEDGVIDEQFF. Here the CDR3 DNA reads TGCAGCGTTGAAGACGGGGTTATCGATGAGCAGTTCTTC.

This clone has a handful of counts. V usage is TRBV28 and J usage is TRBJ2-7; 10 bases align to TRBD1. Per germline, CDR1 MDHEN and CDR2 SYDVKM. After removal of 8 bases from V and 8 bases from J, the junction contained 9 bases not matched to a gene. The CDR3 is 13 amino acids. In nucleotides, the CDR3 is TGTGCCAGCCTCCGCGGGACAGGGGTCAAGCAGTACTTC. This encodes CASLRGTGVKQYF.

The chain joins TRBV2 to TRBJ1-5; D perhaps matches TRBD1 (5 bases). The CDR3 sequence is 15 residues long. CDR1 is SNHLY, CDR2 FYNNEI, per germline. V lost 7 bases, J lost 6 bases, and 19 bases lay in between. The CDR3 DNA reads as TGTGCCAGCACCAACTCTTACGGGGGAACTCAGCCCCAGCATTTT. Translating gives CASTNSYGGTQPQHF.

The chain carries TRBV4-2 and TRBJ2-6; TRBD2 matches 14 bases. V gave up 4 bases and J gave up 1 base; unmatched junction bases: 9. Germline CDR1 and CDR2: LGHNA and YNFKEQ. This CDR3 spans 20 amino acids. This CDR3 is CASSPGNRTSGGSGANVLTF. The CDR3 DNA reads as TGTGCCAGCAGCCCAGGGAATCGGACTAGCGGGGGGTCTGGGGCCAACGTCCTGACTTTC.

The count of this clone is one. The chain couples TRBV30 to TRBJ1-2; a weak D match, TRBD1 (5 bases). The CDR3 contains 14 residues. Germline CDR1 is GTSNPN and CDR2 is SVGIG (reference sequence). Trimming pared 8 bases from V and 1 base from J, leaving 17 bases between. The CDR3 loop is CARKPGNFNYGYTF. CDR3 sequence (DNA): TGTGCCCGTAAGCCAGGGAATTTTAACTATGGCTACACCTTC. Full variable domain (outside the CDR3, taken from reference TRBV30 and TRBJ1-2): SQTIHQWPATLVQPVGSPLSLECTVEGTSNPNLYWYRQAAGRGLQLLFYSVGIGQISSEVPQNLSASRPQDRQFILSSKKLLLSDSGFYLCARKPGNFNYGYTFGSGTRLTVV.

The chain is built from TRBV7-3 and TRBJ2-3, with D possibly TRBD2 on 6 matching bases. Germline CDR1 SGHTA, CDR2 FQGTGA. Trimming shortened V by 3 bases and J by 7 bases, and 8 bases separated the two germline ends. The CDR3 sequence is 12 residues long. This CDR3 reads CASSFAGNTQYF. CDR3 DNA sequence: TGTGCCAGCAGCTTTGCGGGGAATACGCAGTATTTT. Full variable domain (remainder filled in from reference TRBV7-3 and TRBJ2-3): GAGVSQTPSNKVTEKGKYVELRCDPISGHTALYWYRQSLGQGPEFLIYFQGTGAADDSGLPNDRFFAVRPEGSVSTLKIQRTERGDSAVYLCASSFAGNTQYFGPGTRLTVL.

The J gene is TRBJ2-5, the V gene TRBV6-5; D possibly corresponds to TRBD2 (6 bases). CDR1 MNHEY and CDR2 SVGAGI come from the germline V gene. This CDR3 has 13 residues. V lost 6 bases and J lost 2, with 10 bases in between. CDR3 DNA: TGTGCCAGCAGAAAGGGACTGCAAGAGACCCAGTACTTC. Its translation is CASRKGLQETQYF.

The V gene is TRBV4-3, the J gene TRBJ2-1; TRBD2 agrees at 7 bases. CDR1 LGHNA and CDR2 YSLEER come from the germline V gene. The V and J ends lost 1 base and 7 bases, in that order; junction bases with no gene match: 10. The CDR3 runs 16 residues. This CDR3 reads CASSQVGLAEGNEQFF. In DNA form, the CDR3 reads TGCGCCAGCAGCCAAGTAGGGCTAGCGGAGGGGAATGAGCAGTTCTTC.

This clone came up once. J is TRBJ1-1 and V is TRBV19, with a weak D call TRBD1 (5 bases). This CDR3 has 14 amino acids. The V end was cut by 6 bases, the J end by 0 bases, with 11 bases between. The germline V gene has CDR1 LNHDA and CDR2 SQIVND (reference sequence). The CDR3 protein is CASRPDSLNTEAFF. Here the CDR3 DNA reads TGTGCCAGTAGACCCGACAGCCTGAACACTGAAGCTTTCTTT.

The chain carries TRBV19 and TRBJ2-5; the D gene is possibly TRBD2 (6 bases). Per the germline V gene, CDR1 is LNHDA and CDR2 is SQIVND (reference sequence). V was shortened by 4 bases and J by 4 bases, with 22 bases between the two germline ends. This CDR3 comprises 17 residues. CDR3 nucleotides: TGTGCCAGTAGTAGAAGGGACTTCCCCGGGATGGGAGAGACCCAGTACTTC. Encoded protein: CASSRRDFPGMGETQYF.

The genes are TRBV2 and TRBJ2-4; TRBD2 matches at 7 bases. The CDR3 covers 16 residues. Germline lookup yields CDR1 SNHLY and CDR2 FYNNEI. The ends lost 3 bases at V and 0 bases at J; junction bases unmatched: 5. The CDR3 sequence is CASSELRGLAKNIQYF. CDR3 sequence (DNA): TGTGCCAGCAGTGAGTTGCGGGGGTTAGCCAAAAACATTCAGTACTTC.

This clone has just a few counts. V gene TRBV7-9 combines with J gene TRBJ2-7; the D is unclear. The CDR3 consists of 13 residues. Germline V lookup: CDR1 SEHNR, CDR2 FQNEAQ (reference sequence). V shed 3 bases and J shed 4 bases, with 10 bases lying between them. The CDR3 region is CASSFYDFYEQYF. The CDR3 DNA is TGTGCCAGCAGCTTTTACGACTTTTACGAGCAGTACTTC.

This clone has just one count. V usage is TRBV5-1 and J usage is TRBJ2-5, with TRBD2 as a possible D gene (6 bases). This CDR3 is built from 14 residues. Germline V gene data show CDR1 as SGHRS and CDR2 as YFSETQ. Trimming shortened V by 4 bases and J by 3 bases, and 13 bases separated the two germline ends. The CDR3 sequence is CASSAGPREETQYF. The CDR3, as DNA: TGCGCCAGCAGCGCGGGACCTAGAGAAGAGACCCAGTACTTC. Full variable domain (rest looked up from reference TRBV5-1 and TRBJ2-5): KAGVTQTPRYLIKTRGQQVTLSCSPISGHRSVSWYQQTPGQGLQFLFEYFSETQRNKGNFPGRFSGRQFSNSRSEMNVSTLELGDSALYLCASSAGPREETQYFGPGTRLLVL.